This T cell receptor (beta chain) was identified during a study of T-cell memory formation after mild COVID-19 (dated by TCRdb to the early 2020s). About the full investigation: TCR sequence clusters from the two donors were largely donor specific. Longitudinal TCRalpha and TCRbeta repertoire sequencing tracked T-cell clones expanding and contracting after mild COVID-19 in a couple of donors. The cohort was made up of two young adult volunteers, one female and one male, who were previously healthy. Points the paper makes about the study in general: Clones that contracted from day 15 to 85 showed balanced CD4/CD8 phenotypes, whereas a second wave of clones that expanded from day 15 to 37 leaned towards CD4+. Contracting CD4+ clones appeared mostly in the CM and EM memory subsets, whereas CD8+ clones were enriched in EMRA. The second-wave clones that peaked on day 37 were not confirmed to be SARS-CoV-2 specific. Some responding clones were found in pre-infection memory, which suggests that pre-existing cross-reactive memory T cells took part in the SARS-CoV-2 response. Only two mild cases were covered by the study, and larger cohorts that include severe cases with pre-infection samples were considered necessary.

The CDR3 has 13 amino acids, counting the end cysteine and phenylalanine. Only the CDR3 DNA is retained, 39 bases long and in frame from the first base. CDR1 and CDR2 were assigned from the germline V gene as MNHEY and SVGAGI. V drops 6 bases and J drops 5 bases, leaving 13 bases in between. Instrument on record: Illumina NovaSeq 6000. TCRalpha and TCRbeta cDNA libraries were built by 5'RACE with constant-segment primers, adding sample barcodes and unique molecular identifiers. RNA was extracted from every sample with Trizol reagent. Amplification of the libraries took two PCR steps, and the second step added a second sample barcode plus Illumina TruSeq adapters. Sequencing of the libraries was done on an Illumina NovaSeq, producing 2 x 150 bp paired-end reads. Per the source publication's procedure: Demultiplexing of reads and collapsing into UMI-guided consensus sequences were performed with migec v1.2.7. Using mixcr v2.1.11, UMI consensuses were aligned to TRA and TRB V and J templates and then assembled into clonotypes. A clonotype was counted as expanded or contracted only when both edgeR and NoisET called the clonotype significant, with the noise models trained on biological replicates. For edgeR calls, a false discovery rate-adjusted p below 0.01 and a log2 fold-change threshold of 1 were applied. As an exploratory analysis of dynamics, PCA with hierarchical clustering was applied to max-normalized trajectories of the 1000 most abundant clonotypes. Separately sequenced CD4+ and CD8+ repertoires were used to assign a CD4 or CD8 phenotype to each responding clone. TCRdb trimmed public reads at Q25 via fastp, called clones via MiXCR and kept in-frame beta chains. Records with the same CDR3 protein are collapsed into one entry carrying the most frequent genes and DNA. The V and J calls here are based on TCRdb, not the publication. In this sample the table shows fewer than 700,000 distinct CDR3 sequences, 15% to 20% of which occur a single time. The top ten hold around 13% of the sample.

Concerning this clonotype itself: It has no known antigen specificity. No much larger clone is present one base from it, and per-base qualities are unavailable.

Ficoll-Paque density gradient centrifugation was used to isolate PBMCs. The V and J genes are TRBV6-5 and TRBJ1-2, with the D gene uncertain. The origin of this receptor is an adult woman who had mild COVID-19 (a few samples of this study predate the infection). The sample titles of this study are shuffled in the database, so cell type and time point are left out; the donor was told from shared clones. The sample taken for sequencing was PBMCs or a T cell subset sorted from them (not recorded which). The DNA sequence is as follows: TGTGCCAGCAGCCCTGATGCGGGGTATGGCTACACCTTC. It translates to CASSPDAGYGYTF.